This T cell receptor (beta chain) was documented in a study of blood T cell repertoires in COVID-19. Looked up from germline, CDR1 is SGHVS and CDR2 is FNYEAQ. V trimming: 0 bases; J trimming: 0 bases; junction bases outside the gene matches: 4. The CDR3 length is 17 residues. Original methodology: By means of reference gene primer amplification, nucleated cell counts were estimated. Libraries were prepared by immunoSEQ multiplex PCR; TCRdb keeps only in-frame clonotypes and omits some of them. For V, J and clone size, that table is used; D and trimming come from the DNA. The repertoire consists of about 170,000 clones, with approximately 91% occurring once and the leading ten covering about 5.3%.

The TCR originated in a young man with COVID-19, enrolled during active disease. V usage is TRBV7-6 and J usage is TRBJ2-4, with TRBD1 matching 8 bases. Material: peripheral blood. The CDR3 DNA sequence: TGTGCCAGCAGCTTAGCGGGGACAGGACTAGCCAAAAACATTCAGTACTTC. Protein sequence: CASSLAGTGLAKNIQYF.